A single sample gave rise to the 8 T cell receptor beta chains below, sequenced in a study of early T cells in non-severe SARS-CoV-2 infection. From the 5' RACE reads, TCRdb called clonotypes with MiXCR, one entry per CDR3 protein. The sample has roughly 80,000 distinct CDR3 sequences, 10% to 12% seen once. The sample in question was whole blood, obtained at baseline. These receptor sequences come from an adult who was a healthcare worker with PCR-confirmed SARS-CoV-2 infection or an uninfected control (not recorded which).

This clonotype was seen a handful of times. CDR3 sequence reads: CASSPPLGGIPLHF. The DNA of the CDR3 is TGTGCCAGCAGCCCTCCTTTGGGGGGGATACCCCTCCACTTT. The chain combines TRBV7-2 with TRBJ1-6; perhaps TRBD1 as D (5 bases). The germline V gene encodes CDR1 SGHTA and CDR2 FQGNSA. This CDR3 is built from 14 residues. Between the trimmed V and J ends, which lost 5 bases and 12 bases, there was a span of 17 bases.

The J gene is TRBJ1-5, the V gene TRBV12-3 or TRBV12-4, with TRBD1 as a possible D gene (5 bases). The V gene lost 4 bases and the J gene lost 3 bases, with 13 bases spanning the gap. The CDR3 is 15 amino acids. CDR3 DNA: TGTGCCAGCAGTTCCCGACAGTTACTCAATCAGCCCCAGCATTTT. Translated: CASSSRQLLNQPQHF.

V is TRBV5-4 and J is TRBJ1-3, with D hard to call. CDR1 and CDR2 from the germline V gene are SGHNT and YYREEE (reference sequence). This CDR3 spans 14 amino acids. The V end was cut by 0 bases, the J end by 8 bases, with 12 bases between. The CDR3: CASSLEPMRDTIYF. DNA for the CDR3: TGTGCCAGCAGCTTGGAGCCAATGAGGGACACCATATATTTT.

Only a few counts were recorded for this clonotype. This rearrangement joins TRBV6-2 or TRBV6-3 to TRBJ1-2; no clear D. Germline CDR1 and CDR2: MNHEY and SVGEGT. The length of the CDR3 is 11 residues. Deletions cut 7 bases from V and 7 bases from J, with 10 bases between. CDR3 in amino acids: CASNGGSGYTF. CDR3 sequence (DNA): TGTGCCAGCAACGGAGGGTCTGGCTACACCTTC.

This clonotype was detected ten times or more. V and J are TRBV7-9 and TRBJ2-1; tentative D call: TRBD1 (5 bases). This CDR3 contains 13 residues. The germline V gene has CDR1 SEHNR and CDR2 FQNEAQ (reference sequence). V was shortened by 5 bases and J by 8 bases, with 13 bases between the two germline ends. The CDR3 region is CASSIPGRDEQFF. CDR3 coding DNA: TGTGCCAGCAGCATCCCAGGGCGCGATGAGCAGTTCTTC.

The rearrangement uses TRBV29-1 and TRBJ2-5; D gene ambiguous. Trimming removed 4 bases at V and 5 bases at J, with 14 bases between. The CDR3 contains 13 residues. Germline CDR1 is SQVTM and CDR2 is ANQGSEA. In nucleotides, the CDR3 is TGCAGCGTTGGGGCCCCCCCCTCGGAGACCCAGTACTTC. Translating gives CSVGAPPSETQYF.

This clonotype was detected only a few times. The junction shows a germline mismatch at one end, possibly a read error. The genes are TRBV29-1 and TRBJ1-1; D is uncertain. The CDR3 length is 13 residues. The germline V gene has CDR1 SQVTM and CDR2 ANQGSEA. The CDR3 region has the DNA TGCAGCGTTGAGAGACGGTTGAACACTGAAGCTTCCTTT. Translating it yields CSVERRLNTEASF.

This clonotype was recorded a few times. CDR3 in amino acids: CASSQDLSRTETQYF. The CDR3 DNA sequence: TGTGCCAGCAGCCAAGATCTGAGTAGAACGGAGACCCAGTACTTC. V gene TRBV14 combines with J gene TRBJ2-5; D is undetermined. CDR1 SGHDN and CDR2 FVKESK come from the germline V gene. This CDR3 has 15 amino acids. V was pared by 0 bases and J by 5 bases, with 13 bases between.